Each of the 2 T cell receptor beta chains below was sequenced from the same sample in a study of T cells after yellow fever vaccination. In TCRdb, the 5' RACE reads were re-called with MiXCR into one record per CDR3 protein. The sample gives approximately 510,000 distinct CDR3 sequences, less than 25% of which show up once; less than 20% is in the top ten. Sequenced material: PBMCs, taken 21 days after the first yellow fever vaccination. Source of these receptors: a young man who received the YFV17D yellow fever vaccine.

The gene calls are TRBV27 and TRBJ1-5; D is ambiguous. The CDR3 is 13 residues long. V lost 0 bases and J 4 bases, leaving 4 bases between the germline ends. CDR1 is MNHEY and CDR2 is SMNVEV in the germline V gene (reference sequence). The CDR3 sequence is CASSLSKNQPQHF. As DNA, the CDR3 is TGTGCCAGCAGTTTATCTAAAAATCAGCCCCAGCATTTT.

The chain couples TRBV5-1 to TRBJ1-1; possible D gene TRBD1, 5 bases. The germline V gene encodes CDR1 SGHRS and CDR2 YFSETQ. The CDR3 runs 14 residues. The V end lost 6 bases, the J end lost 0 bases, and 12 bases lay between the germline ends. CDR3 DNA sequence: TGCGCCAGCACCCGGGGGGGGTTGAACACTGAAGCTTTCTTT. Its protein product is CASTRGGLNTEAFF.